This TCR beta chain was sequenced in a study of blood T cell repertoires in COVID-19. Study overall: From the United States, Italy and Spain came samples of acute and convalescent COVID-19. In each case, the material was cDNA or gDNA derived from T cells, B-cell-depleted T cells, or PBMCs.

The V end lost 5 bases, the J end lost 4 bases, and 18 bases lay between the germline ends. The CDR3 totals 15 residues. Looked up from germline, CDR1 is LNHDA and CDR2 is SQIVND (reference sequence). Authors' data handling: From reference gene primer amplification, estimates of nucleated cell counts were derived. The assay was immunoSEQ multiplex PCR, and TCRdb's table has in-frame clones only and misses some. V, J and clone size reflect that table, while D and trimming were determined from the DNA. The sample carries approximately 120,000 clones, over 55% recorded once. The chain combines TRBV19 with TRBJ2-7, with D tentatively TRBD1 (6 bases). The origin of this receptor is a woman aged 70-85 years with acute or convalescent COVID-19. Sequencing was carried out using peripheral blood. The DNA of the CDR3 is TGTGCCAGTAGTGTCCAACCGGGACAAAATTACGAGCAGTACTTC. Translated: CASSVQPGQNYEQYF. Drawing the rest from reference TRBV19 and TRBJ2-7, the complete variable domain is DGGITQSPKYLFRKEGQNVTLSCEQNLNHDAMYWYRQDPGQGLRLIYYSQIVNDFQKGDIAEGYSVSREKKESFPLTVTSAQKNPTAFYLCASSVQPGQNYEQYFGPGTRLTVT.